These 26 T cell receptor beta chains originate from one sample sequenced in a study of control samples from healthy donors and cancer patients. Some clones are missing from TCRdb's copy, which holds only in-frame ones; the method was immunoSEQ multiplex PCR. The repertoire consists of some 79,000 clones, with about 90% occurring once and the leading ten covering 4%. Material: blood. These receptor sequences come from a woman in her forties or fifties in good health.

The V call is TRBV19, the J call TRBJ1-1, with D unresolved. Germline V gene data show CDR1 as LNHDA and CDR2 as SQIVND (reference sequence). Trimming shortened V by 6 bases and J by 7 bases, and 12 bases separated the two germline ends. The CDR3 has 12 residues. For the CDR3, the DNA is TGTGCCAGTAGAGTTCGGACGGGTGAAGCTTTCTTT. This encodes CASRVRTGEAFF.

This clone was picked up a small number of times. This chain uses TRBV20-1 with TRBJ2-3, with 9 positions matching TRBD2. Trimming removed 3 bases from V and 4 bases from J; junction bases left unmatched: 11. This CDR3 region has 16 residues. CDR1 DFQATT and CDR2 SNEGSKA come from the germline V gene (reference sequence). In DNA, the CDR3 is TGCAGTGCTAGTGCTGCCGGGACTAGCAGCTCAGATACGCAGTATTTT. This codes for CSASAAGTSSSDTQYF.

The rearrangement joins TRBV7-2 to TRBJ2-1, with D perhaps matching TRBD2 (6 bases). CDR3 length equals 15 residues. Germline V lookup: CDR1 SGHTA, CDR2 FQGNSA. Trimming removed 4 bases from V and 6 bases from J, with 16 bases in between. The CDR3 loop reads CASSSRPLAVNEQFF. The DNA of the CDR3 is TGTGCCAGCAGCTCAAGACCACTAGCCGTCAATGAGCAGTTCTTC.

The chain combines TRBV7-3 with TRBJ2-5; TRBD2 aligns across 7 bases. CDR1 and CDR2 (germline): SGHTA, FQGTGA. After removal of 5 bases from V and 5 bases from J, the junction contained 11 bases not matched to a gene. The CDR3 runs 15 residues. The CDR3 DNA reads TGTGCCAGCAGCCCCTTTGGCACTAGCGTGGAGACCCAGTACTTC. It translates to CASSPFGTSVETQYF.

This sequence joins TRBV6-5 and TRBJ1-2; a weak D match, TRBD1 (5 bases). The V gene's germline CDR1 is MNHEY and CDR2 SVGAGI. The CDR3 length is 15 residues. V shed 6 bases and J shed 0 bases, with 14 bases lying between them. The chain's CDR3 is CASRPRQPTNYGYTF. DNA of the CDR3: TGTGCCAGCAGACCCCGACAGCCTACTAACTATGGCTACACCTTC.

This clone has only one observation. This chain joins TRBV24-1 and TRBJ1-1; maybe TRBD1 (5 bases). The CDR3 has 13 amino acids. CDR1 and CDR2 from the germline V gene are KGHDR and SFDVKD. Trimming shortened V by 4 bases and J by 10 bases, and 15 bases separated the two germline ends. The CDR3 DNA is TGTGCCACCAGTGACACCCGAACAGGATCAGCTTTCTTT. Translating it yields CATSDTRTGSAFF.

V is TRBV15 and J is TRBJ2-3; D is ambiguous. Looked up from germline, CDR1 is LNHNV and CDR2 is YYDKDF (reference sequence). This CDR3 is built from 14 residues. Trimming cost V 3 bases and J 4 bases, with 11 bases left between them. DNA for the CDR3: TGTGCCACCAGCAGGTACAGAGACTCAGATACGCAGTATTTT. Its protein is CATSRYRDSDTQYF. Variable domain in full (rest from reference TRBV15 and TRBJ2-3): DAMVIQNPRYQVTQFGKPVTLSCSQTLNHNVMYWYQQKSSQAPKLLFHYYDKDFNNEADTPDNFQSRRPNTSFCFLDIRSPGLGDTAMYLCATSRYRDSDTQYFGPGTRLTVL.

DNA for the CDR3: TGTGCCAGCCGACAGAAAAGGACCCAGTACTTC. As protein: CASRQKRTQYF. This rearrangement joins TRBV27 to TRBJ2-5, with a weak D call TRBD1 (5 bases). The CDR3 spans 11 residues. CDR1 is MNHEY and CDR2 is SMNVEV in the germline V gene (reference sequence). V lost 8 bases and J lost 7, with 11 bases in between.

This chain connects TRBV28 to TRBJ2-7; D not resolved. The V gene's germline CDR1 is MDHEN and CDR2 SYDVKM. Trimming pared 7 bases from V and 4 bases from J, leaving 8 bases between. The CDR3 has 11 residues. This chain's CDR3 is CASKRSYEQYF. CDR3 nucleotide sequence: TGTGCCAGCAAGAGGTCTTACGAGCAGTACTTC.

The chain employs TRBV6-2 or TRBV6-3 and TRBJ2-3; D not resolved. The germline CDR1 and CDR2 sequences are MNHEY and SVGEGT. V was cut by 5 bases and J by 10 bases, with 13 bases left in between. This CDR3 is 12 amino acids long. This CDR3 is CASSPSEQAQYF. The CDR3 bases are TGTGCCAGCAGTCCCTCGGAGCAAGCGCAGTATTTT.

The V call is TRBV15, the J call TRBJ2-5, with TRBD1 as a possible D gene (6 bases). Germline V gene lookup returns CDR1 LNHNV and CDR2 YYDKDF (reference sequence). The CDR3 totals 15 residues. The V end was cut by 1 base, the J end by 4 bases, with 13 bases between. The CDR3 spells CATSRVEQGRETQYF. Written as DNA, the CDR3 is TGTGCCACCAGCAGAGTGGAACAGGGACGAGAGACCCAGTACTTC.

The chain carries TRBV7-2 and TRBJ1-6; 8 positions match TRBD1. The CDR3 runs to 14 residues. Germline CDR1 SGHTA, CDR2 FQGNSA. With V trimmed by 1 base and J by 8 bases, 1 base remained unmatched. The CDR3, as DNA: TGTGCCAGCAGCTTAGGACAGGGGTATTCACCCCTCCACTTT. Amino acids: CASSLGQGYSPLHF.

J is TRBJ2-1 and V is TRBV3-1 (or the pseudogene TRBV3-2), with 7 bases aligning to TRBD2. The V and J ends lost 4 bases and 14 bases, in that order; junction bases with no gene match: 5. The CDR3 is made up of 11 amino acids. The germline V gene encodes CDR1 LGHDT and CDR2 YNNKEL (reference sequence). CDR3 DNA sequence: TGTGCCAGCAGCCTAAGGACTAGTAAGTTCTTC. Translated: CASSLRTSKFF.

The chain links TRBV6-5 to TRBJ1-1; possibly TRBD1 for D (6 bases). Trimming pared 7 bases from V and 5 bases from J, leaving 17 bases between. CDR1 and CDR2 from the germline V gene are MNHEY and SVGAGI. This CDR3 region has 14 residues. CDR3 in DNA: TGTGCCAGCAAAGAGCAGGGGATATTAACTGAAGCTTTCTTT. It translates to CASKEQGILTEAFF.

This clone was recorded only once. V gene TRBV19 combines with J gene TRBJ2-5, with 8 bases lining up with TRBD2. Germline assignment: CDR1 LNHDA and CDR2 SQIVND (reference sequence). The CDR3 contains 18 residues. With 5 bases clipped from V and 9 bases from J, the junction kept 23 bases outside the gene matches. This chain's CDR3 is CASSFGTRRSGNKRPQYF. The CDR3 coding sequence is TGTGCCAGTAGTTTCGGGACTAGGCGCAGCGGGAACAAGAGACCCCAGTACTTC.

The chain combines TRBV5-1 with TRBJ2-1; 8 nucleotides align to TRBD1. This CDR3 region has 16 residues. Germline V gene lookup returns CDR1 SGHRS and CDR2 YFSETQ. J gave up 9 bases and V 3 bases, and 14 bases lay outside the gene matches. CDR3 sequence (DNA): TGCGCCAGCAGCTGGGGACTGGGACAGGTCACCAGTGAGCAGTTCTTC. This sequence encodes CASSWGLGQVTSEQFF.

This chain connects TRBV19 to TRBJ1-5, with D perhaps TRBD1 (5 bases). From germline, CDR1 is LNHDA and CDR2 SQIVND (reference sequence). This CDR3 is built from 13 residues. V was shortened by 6 bases and J by 3 bases, with 9 bases between the two germline ends. DNA for the CDR3: TGTGCCAGTAGCAGACAGAACAATCAGCCCCAGCATTTT. This sequence encodes CASSRQNNQPQHF.

This clone was seen a few times. The chain links TRBV4-2 to TRBJ2-7; the match to TRBD2 covers 10 bases. This CDR3 has 15 amino acids. V lost 1 base to trimming and J lost 0 bases; unmatched junction nucleotides: 0. Germline values: CDR1 LGHNA, CDR2 YNFKEQ. CDR3 coding DNA: TGTGCCAGCAGCCAAGGACTAGCGGGCTCCTACGAGCAGTACTTC. Amino acids: CASSQGLAGSYEQYF.

V gene TRBV3-1 (or the pseudogene TRBV3-2) combines with J gene TRBJ2-7, with D tentatively TRBD1 or TRBD2 (5 bases each). V was trimmed by 1 base and J by 3 bases, leaving 16 bases between them. The CDR3 covers 16 residues. CDR1 LGHDT and CDR2 YNNKEL come from the germline V gene (reference sequence). The CDR3 loop is CASSQGLGTASYEQYF. The DNA for the CDR3 is TGTGCCAGCAGCCAAGGTCTAGGGACCGCCAGCTACGAGCAGTACTTC.

The sample holds one count of this clone. This rearrangement joins TRBV6-5 to TRBJ2-2; D is unresolved. The V end lost 0 bases, the J end lost 5 bases, and 13 bases lay between the germline ends. CDR1 is MNHEY, CDR2 SVGAGI, per germline. The CDR3 length is 16 residues. CDR3 sequence reads: CASSYSQARATGELFF. The CDR3 DNA is TGTGCCAGCAGTTACTCTCAGGCCCGCGCTACCGGGGAGCTGTTTTTT.

The chain couples TRBV11-2 to TRBJ2-3; D may be TRBD2 (5 bases). The CDR3 totals 18 residues. Trimming cost V 0 bases and J 3 bases, with 19 bases left between them. Germline V gene sequence: CDR1 SGHAT, CDR2 FQNNGV. The CDR3 nucleotides read TGTGCCAGCAGCTTAGATTTTCCGGGGTCTATGGGGACAGATACGCAGTATTTT. Encoded protein: CASSLDFPGSMGTDTQYF.

The chain has TRBV7-9 and TRBJ2-3, with D possibly TRBD1 on 5 matching bases. Germline V gene data show CDR1 as SEHNR and CDR2 as FQNEAQ (reference sequence). The V and J ends lost 6 bases and 0 bases respectively, with 13 bases between them. This CDR3 has 15 amino acids. The DNA of the CDR3 is TGTGCCAGCAGTCCCGCAGGGTCTAGCACAGATACGCAGTATTTT. Translation: CASSPAGSSTDTQYF.

This chain links TRBV9 with TRBJ2-5; D gene ambiguous. Germline assignment: CDR1 SGDLS and CDR2 YYNGEE. This CDR3 spans 14 amino acids. Trimming shortened V by 1 base and J by 5 bases, and 12 bases separated the two germline ends. The CDR3 nucleotides read TGTGCCAGCAGCGTAACTTGGGGTTCGGAGACCCAGTACTTC. Translated: CASSVTWGSETQYF. Together with reference TRBV9 and TRBJ2-5, the CDR3 gives the full variable domain: DSGVTQTPKHLITATGQRVTLRCSPRSGDLSVYWYQQSLDQGLQFLIQYYNGEERAKGNILERFSAQQFPDLHSELNLSSLELGDSALYFCASSVTWGSETQYFGPGTRLLVL.

V usage is TRBV6-4 and J usage is TRBJ1-5; no firm D call. Trimming stripped 8 bases from V and 5 bases from J, with 13 bases between. Germline V lookup: CDR1 MRHNA, CDR2 SNTAGT. This CDR3 has 13 amino acids. The CDR3 bases are TGTGCCAGCGAAGGGAGTTCCGATCAGCCCCAGCATTTT. It yields the protein CASEGSSDQPQHF.

The chain links TRBV9 to TRBJ2-1; 9 bases line up with TRBD1. Per germline, CDR1 SGDLS and CDR2 YYNGEE. Trimming removed 5 bases from V and 9 bases from J; junction bases left unmatched: 12. CDR3 size: 15 residues. In DNA, the CDR3 is TGTGCCAGCAGTGAGGGACAGGGAAAGTGGGGTGAGCAGTTCTTC. This translates into CASSEGQGKWGEQFF.

This clone was counted a few times. The DNA of the CDR3 is TGTGCCAGTAAGGGACTAGGTTACAGGGATTCTAGCACAGATACGCAGTATTTT. Its protein is CASKGLGYRDSSTDTQYF. This chain links TRBV19 with TRBJ2-3; TRBD2 matches 8 bases. Germline trimming cut 7 bases from V and 0 bases from J; bases unmatched to any gene: 15. The CDR3 sequence is 18 residues long. Germline V gene lookup returns CDR1 LNHDA and CDR2 SQIVND (reference sequence).